One T cell receptor (beta chain) is described in this entry. No antigen is known for it. Sequencing was performed with immunoSEQ multiplex PCR; in TCRdb, only in-frame clones are kept and a portion is missing. The data hold some 62,000 clones, with over 90% observed a single time. This sample is part of a study of graft-versus-host responses after intestinal transplantation. Whole-study context: Anti-thymocyte globulin was used for induction in all recipients, who then took tacrolimus and steroids for about 3 years.

Study results and caveats: Elevated graft-versus-host to host-versus-graft clonal ratios in allografts were recorded for patients with graft-donor T cell macrochimerism.

J was trimmed by 3 bases and V by 1 base; bases with no gene match: 5. Germline CDR1 reads GTSNPN; CDR2 reads SVGIG (reference sequence). The length of the CDR3 is 15 residues. The TCR originated in a human donor who was the organ donor for an intestinal transplant. The V gene is TRBV30, the J gene TRBJ2-7; TRBD2 matches at 11 bases. Sequencing used unstimulated CD8+ T cells sorted from spleen or lymph node cells, obtained before transplant. CDR3 sequence: CAWSGSGRARYEQYF. In DNA form, the CDR3 reads TGTGCCTGGAGTGGTAGCGGGAGGGCCCGCTACGAGCAGTACTTC. Filled out from reference TRBV30 and TRBJ2-7, the complete variable domain reads SQTIHQWPATLVQPVGSPLSLECTVEGTSNPNLYWYRQAAGRGLQLLFYSVGIGQISSEVPQNLSASRPQDRQFILSSKKLLLSDSGFYLCAWSGSGRARYEQYFGPGTRLTVT.